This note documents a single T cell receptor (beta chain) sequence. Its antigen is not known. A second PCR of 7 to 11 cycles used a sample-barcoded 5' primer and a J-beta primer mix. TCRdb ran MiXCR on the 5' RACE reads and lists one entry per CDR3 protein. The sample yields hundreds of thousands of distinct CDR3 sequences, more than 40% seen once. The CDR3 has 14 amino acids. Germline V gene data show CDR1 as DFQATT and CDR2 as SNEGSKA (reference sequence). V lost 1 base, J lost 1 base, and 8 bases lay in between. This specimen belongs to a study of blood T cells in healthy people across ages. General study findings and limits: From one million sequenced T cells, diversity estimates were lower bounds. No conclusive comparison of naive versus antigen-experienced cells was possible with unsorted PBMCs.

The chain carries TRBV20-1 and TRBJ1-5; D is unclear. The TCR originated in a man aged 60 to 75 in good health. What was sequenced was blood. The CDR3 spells CSARARMSNQPQHF. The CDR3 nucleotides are TGCAGTGCTAGAGCCCGGATGAGCAATCAGCCCCAGCATTTT.